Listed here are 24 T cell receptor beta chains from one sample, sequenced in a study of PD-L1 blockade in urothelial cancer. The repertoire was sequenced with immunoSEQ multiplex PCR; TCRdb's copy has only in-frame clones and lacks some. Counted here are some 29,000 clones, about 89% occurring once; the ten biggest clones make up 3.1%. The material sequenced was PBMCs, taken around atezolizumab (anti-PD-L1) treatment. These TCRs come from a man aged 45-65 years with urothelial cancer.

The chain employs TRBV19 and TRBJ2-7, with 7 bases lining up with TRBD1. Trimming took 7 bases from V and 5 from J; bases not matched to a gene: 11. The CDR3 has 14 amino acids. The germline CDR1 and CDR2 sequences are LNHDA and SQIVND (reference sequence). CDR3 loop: CASTTGTAYHEQYF. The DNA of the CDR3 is TGTGCCAGTACTACCGGGACAGCTTACCACGAGCAGTACTTC. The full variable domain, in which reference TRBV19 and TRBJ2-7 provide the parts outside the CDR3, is DGGITQSPKYLFRKEGQNVTLSCEQNLNHDAMYWYRQDPGQGLRLIYYSQIVNDFQKGDIAEGYSVSREKKESFPLTVTSAQKNPTAFYLCASTTGTAYHEQYFGPGTRLTVT.

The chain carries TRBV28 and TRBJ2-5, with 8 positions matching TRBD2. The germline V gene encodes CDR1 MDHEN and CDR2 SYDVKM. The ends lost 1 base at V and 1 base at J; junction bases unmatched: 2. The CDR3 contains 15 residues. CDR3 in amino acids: CASSLLGLVQETQYF. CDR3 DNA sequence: TGTGCCAGCAGTTTATTGGGACTAGTCCAAGAGACCCAGTACTTC.

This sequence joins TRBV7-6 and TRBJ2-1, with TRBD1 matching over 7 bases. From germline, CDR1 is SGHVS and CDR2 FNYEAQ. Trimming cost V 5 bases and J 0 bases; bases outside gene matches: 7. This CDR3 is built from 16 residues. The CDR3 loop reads CASSPLTGSSYNEQFF. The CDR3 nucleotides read TGTGCCAGCAGCCCTCTGACAGGGTCCTCCTACAATGAGCAGTTCTTC.

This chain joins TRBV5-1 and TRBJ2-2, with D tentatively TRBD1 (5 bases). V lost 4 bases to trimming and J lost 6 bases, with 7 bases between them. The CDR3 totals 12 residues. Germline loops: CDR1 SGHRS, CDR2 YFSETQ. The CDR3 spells CASSARAGELFF. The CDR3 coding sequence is TGCGCCAGCAGCGCCAGGGCCGGGGAGCTGTTTTTT.

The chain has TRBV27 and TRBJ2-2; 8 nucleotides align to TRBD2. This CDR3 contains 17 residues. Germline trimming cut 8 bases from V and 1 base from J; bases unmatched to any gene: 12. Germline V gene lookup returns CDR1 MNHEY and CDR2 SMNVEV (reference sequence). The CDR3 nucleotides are TGTGCCAGCCTCCGGGGGGGGACCGATGGGAACACCGGGGAGCTGTTTTTT. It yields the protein CASLRGGTDGNTGELFF.

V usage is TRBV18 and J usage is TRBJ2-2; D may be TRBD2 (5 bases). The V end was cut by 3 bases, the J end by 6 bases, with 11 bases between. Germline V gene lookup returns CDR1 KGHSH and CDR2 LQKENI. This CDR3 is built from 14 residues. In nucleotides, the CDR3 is TGTGCCAGCTCACCTCGCCCGGAGGCCGGGGAGCTGTTTTTT. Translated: CASSPRPEAGELFF.

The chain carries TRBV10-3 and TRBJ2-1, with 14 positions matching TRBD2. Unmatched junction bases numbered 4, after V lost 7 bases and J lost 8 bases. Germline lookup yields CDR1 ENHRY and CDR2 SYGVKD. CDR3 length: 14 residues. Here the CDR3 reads CAITGTSGSHEQFF. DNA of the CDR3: TGTGCCATCACCGGGACTAGCGGGAGCCATGAGCAGTTCTTC.

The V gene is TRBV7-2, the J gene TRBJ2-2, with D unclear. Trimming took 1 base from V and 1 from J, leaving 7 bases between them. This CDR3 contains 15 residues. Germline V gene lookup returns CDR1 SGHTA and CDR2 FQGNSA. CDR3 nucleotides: TGTGCCAGCAGCTTAGGATCGGGGAACACCGGGGAGCTGTTTTTT. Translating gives CASSLGSGNTGELFF.

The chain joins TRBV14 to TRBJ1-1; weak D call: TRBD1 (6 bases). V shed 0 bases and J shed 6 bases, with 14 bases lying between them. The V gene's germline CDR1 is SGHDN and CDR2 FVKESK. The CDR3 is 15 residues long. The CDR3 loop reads CASSQDPQGLAEAFF. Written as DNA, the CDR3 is TGTGCCAGCAGCCAAGACCCCCAGGGGCTAGCTGAAGCTTTCTTT.

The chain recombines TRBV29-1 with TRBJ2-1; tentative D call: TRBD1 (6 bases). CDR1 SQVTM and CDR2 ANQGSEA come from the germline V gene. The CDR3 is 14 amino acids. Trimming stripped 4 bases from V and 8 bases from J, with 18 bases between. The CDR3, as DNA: TGCAGCGTTGTCAGGGACATAAGGACCGATGAGCAGTTCTTC. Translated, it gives CSVVRDIRTDEQFF.

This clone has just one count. CDR3 in amino acids: CASSSDRGSYNEQFF. The CDR3 DNA follows: TGTGCCAGCAGCTCTGACAGGGGGAGCTACAATGAGCAGTTCTTC. V is TRBV7-2 and J is TRBJ2-1; 9 bases agree with TRBD1. There are 15 residues in the CDR3. After removal of 4 bases from V and 3 bases from J, the junction contained 4 bases not matched to a gene. Germline V CDR1 and CDR2: SGHTA, FQGNSA.

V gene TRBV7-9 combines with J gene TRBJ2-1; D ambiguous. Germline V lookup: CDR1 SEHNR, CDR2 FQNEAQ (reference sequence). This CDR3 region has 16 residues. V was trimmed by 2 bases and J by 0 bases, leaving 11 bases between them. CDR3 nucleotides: TGTGCCAGCAGCTTATGGCATTTAAGCTCCTACAATGAGCAGTTCTTC. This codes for CASSLWHLSSYNEQFF.

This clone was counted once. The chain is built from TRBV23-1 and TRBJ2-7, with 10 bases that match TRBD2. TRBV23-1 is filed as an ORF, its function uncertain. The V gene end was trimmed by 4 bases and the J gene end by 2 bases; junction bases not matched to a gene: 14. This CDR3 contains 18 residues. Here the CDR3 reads CASSPPRGLSGRAYEQYF. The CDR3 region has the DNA TGCGCCAGCAGTCCCCCCAGGGGTTTGAGCGGGAGGGCCTACGAGCAGTACTTC.

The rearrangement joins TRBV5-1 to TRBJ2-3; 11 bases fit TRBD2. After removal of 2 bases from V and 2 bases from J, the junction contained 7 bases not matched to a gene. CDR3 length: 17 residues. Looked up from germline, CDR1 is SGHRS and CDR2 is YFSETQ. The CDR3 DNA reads TGCGCCAGCAGCTTTCGTCTAGCGGGAGGTCCCACAGATACGCAGTATTTT. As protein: CASSFRLAGGPTDTQYF.

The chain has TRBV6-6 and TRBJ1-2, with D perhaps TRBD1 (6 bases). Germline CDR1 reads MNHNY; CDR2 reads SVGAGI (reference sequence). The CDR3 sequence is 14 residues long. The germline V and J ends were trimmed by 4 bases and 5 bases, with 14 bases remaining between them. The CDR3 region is CASSWPGQSYGYTF. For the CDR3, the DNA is TGTGCCAGCAGTTGGCCGGGACAAAGTTATGGCTACACCTTC.

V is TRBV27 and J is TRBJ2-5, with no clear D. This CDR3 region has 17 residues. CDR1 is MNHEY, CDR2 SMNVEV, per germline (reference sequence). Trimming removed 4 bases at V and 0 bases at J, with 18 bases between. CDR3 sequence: CASSSNTLIQYQETQYF. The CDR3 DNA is TGTGCCAGCAGTTCAAACACCCTTATCCAGTACCAAGAGACCCAGTACTTC.

CDR3 protein: CASSPDTGELFF. CDR3 nucleotides: TGTGCCAGCAGCCCCGACACCGGGGAGCTGTTTTTT. The chain employs TRBV11-2 and TRBJ2-2, with unresolved D. The CDR3 extends over 12 amino acids. Trimming stripped 5 bases from V and 3 bases from J, with 4 bases between. Germline V CDR1 and CDR2: SGHAT, FQNNGV.

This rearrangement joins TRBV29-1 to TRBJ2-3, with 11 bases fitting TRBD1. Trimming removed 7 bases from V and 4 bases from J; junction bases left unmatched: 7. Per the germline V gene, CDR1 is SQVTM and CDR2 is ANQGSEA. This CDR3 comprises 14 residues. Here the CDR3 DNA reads TGCAGCGCCCGGGGACAGGGGGTGTCAGATACGCAGTATTTT. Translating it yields CSARGQGVSDTQYF.

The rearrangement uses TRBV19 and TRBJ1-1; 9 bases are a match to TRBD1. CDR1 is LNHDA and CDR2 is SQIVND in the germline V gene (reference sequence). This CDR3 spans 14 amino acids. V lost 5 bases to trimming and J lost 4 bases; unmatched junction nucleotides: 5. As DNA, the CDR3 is TGTGCCAGTAGTCCCGACAGGGGGTTCACTGAAGCTTTCTTT. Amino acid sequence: CASSPDRGFTEAFF. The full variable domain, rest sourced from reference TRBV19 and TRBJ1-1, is DGGITQSPKYLFRKEGQNVTLSCEQNLNHDAMYWYRQDPGQGLRLIYYSQIVNDFQKGDIAEGYSVSREKKESFPLTVTSAQKNPTAFYLCASSPDRGFTEAFFGQGTRLTVV.

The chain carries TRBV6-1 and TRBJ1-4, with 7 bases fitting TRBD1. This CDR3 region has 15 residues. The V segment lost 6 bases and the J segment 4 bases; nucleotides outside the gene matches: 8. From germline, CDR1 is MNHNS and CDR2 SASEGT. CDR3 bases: TGTGCCAGCAGCCAAGACAGGGTCCTTAATGAAAAACTGTTTTTT. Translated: CASSQDRVLNEKLFF.

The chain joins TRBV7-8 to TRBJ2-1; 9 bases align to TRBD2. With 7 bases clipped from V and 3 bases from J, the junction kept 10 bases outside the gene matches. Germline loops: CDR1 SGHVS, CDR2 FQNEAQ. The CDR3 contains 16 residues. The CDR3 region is CASTLRIAGVYNEQFF. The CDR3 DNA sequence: TGTGCCAGCACTCTTCGCATAGCGGGGGTCTACAATGAGCAGTTCTTC.

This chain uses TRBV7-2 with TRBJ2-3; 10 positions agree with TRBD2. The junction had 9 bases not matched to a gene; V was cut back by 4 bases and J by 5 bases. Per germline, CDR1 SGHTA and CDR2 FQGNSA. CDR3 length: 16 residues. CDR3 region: CASSWGRTSGIDTQYF. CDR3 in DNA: TGTGCCAGCAGCTGGGGGAGGACTAGCGGCATAGATACGCAGTATTTT.

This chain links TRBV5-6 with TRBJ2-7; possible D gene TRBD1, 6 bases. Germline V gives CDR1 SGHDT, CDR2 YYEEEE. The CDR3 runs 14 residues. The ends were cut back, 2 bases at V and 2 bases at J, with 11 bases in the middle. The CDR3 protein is CASSLRGNAYEQYF. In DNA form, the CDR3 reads TGTGCCAGCAGCTTAAGGGGGAACGCCTACGAGCAGTACTTC. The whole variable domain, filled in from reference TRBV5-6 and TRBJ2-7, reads DAGVTQSPTHLIKTRGQQVTLRCSPKSGHDTVSWYQQALGQGPQFIFQYYEEEERQRGNFPDRFSGHQFPNYSSELNVNALLLGDSALYLCASSLRGNAYEQYFGPGTRLTVT.

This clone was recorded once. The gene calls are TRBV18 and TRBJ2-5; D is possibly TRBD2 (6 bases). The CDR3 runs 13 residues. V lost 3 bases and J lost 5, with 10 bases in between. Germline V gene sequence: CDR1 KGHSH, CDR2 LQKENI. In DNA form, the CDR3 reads TGTGCCAGCTCACCCAAAGGGAGGGAGACCCAGTACTTC. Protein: CASSPKGRETQYF.